This T cell receptor beta chain was recorded in a study of cytomegalovirus exposure and HLA in healthy donors. Study in general: An earlier analysis found 117 million unique TCR beta sequences from approximately 200 million T cells.

Concerning this clone: Its specificity is unknown.

Though nominally healthy at sampling, donors likely had unrecorded immune exposures. The CDR3 has 15 residues. The germline gives CDR1 PRHDT, CDR2 FYEKMQ (reference sequence). Between the trimmed V and J ends, which lost 1 base and 8 bases, there was a span of 17 bases. Study results and caveats: Clonal expansion was found to be greater in HLA-associated TCR beta chains than in equally common others in a later analysis. Some highly shared sequence variants likely arose as a pipeline artifact.

This PCR relied on a set of 60 Vbeta primers and 13 Jbeta primers. TCRdb's copy holds only in-frame clones and misses some; the assay was immunoSEQ multiplex PCR. The sample consists of 95,000 to 150,000 clones, over 75% of them appearing once. Material: PBMCs. This receptor was identified in a man aged 18 to 35 in good health and CMV-seropositive. The chain links TRBV13 to TRBJ1-2; D gene unclear. CDR3 protein: CASSLAGRTPQGYTF. DNA for the CDR3: TGTGCCAGCAGCTTAGCTGGCAGGACTCCGCAGGGCTACACCTTC.